The present entry profiles one TCR beta chain with its context. In the same sample, other DNA sequences code for this CDR3. These data belong to a study of beta chain features in type 1 diabetes. Expressed TCRB transcripts were sequenced, since all the RNA that had been isolated was reverse transcribed. The method was immunoSEQ multiplex PCR; TCRdb's version includes in-frame clones alone and lacks a portion of them. The table has 900,000 or so clones, 17% seen once. Germline V gives CDR1 SGHTA, CDR2 FQGTGA. The ends lost 8 bases at V and 1 base at J; junction bases unmatched: 3. The CDR3 consists of 14 residues.

The origin of this receptor is a woman aged 18-30 years in good health. The chain uses TRBV7-3 and TRBJ2-3; 10 nucleotides match TRBD2. Sequenced sample: naive CD4+ T cells from blood. CDR3 nucleotides: TGTGCCAGCTCGCTAGCGGGAGGCACAGATACGCAGTATTTT. Translating it yields CASSLAGGTDTQYF.